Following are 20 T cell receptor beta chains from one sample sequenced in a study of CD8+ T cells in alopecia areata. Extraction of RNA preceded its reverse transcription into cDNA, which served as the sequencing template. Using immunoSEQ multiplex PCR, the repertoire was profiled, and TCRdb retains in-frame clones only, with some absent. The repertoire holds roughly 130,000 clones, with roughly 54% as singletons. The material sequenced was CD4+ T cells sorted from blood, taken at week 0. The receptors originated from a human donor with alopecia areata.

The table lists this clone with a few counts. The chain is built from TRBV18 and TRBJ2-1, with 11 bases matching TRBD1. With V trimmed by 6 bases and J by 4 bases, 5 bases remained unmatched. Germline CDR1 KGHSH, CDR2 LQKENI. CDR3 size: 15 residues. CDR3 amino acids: CASSLDRGPYNEQFF. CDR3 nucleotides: TGTGCCAGCTCGTTGGACAGGGGGCCGTACAATGAGCAGTTCTTC. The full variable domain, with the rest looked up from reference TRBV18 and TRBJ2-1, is NAGVMQNPRHLVRRRGQEARLRCSPMKGHSHVYWYRQLPEEGLKFMVYLQKENIIDESGMPKERFSAEFPKEGPSILRIQQVVRGDSAAYFCASSLDRGPYNEQFFGPGTRLTVL.

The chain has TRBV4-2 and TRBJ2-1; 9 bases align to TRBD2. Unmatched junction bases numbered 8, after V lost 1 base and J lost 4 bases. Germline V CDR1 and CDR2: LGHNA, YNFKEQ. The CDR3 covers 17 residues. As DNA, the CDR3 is TGTGCCAGCAGCCAAGGGAGTAGCGGGGGAGCATACAATGAGCAGTTCTTC. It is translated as CASSQGSSGGAYNEQFF.

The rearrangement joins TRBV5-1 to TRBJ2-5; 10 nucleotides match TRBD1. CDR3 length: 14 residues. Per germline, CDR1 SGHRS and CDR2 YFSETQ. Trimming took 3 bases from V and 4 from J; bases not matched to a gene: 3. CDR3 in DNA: TGCGCCAGCAGCTCCGGGACAGGGGCAGAGACCCAGTACTTC. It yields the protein CASSSGTGAETQYF.

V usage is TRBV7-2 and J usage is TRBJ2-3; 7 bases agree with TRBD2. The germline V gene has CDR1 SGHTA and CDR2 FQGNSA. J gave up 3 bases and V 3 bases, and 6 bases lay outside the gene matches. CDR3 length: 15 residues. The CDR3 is CASSFGGSRTDTQYF. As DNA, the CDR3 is TGTGCCAGCAGCTTCGGCGGGAGTAGGACAGATACGCAGTATTTT. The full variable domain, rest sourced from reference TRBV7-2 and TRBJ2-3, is GAGVSQSPSNKVTEKGKDVELRCDPISGHTALYWYRQSLGQGLEFLIYFQGNSAPDKSGLPSDRFSAERTGGSVSTLTIQRTQQEDSAVYLCASSFGGSRTDTQYFGPGTRLTVL.

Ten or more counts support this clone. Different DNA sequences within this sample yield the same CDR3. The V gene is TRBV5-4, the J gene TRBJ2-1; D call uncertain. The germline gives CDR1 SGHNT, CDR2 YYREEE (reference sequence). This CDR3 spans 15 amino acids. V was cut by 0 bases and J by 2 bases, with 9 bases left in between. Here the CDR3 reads CASSLGTGTYNEQFF. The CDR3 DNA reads TGTGCCAGCAGCTTGGGTACTGGAACCTACAATGAGCAGTTCTTC.

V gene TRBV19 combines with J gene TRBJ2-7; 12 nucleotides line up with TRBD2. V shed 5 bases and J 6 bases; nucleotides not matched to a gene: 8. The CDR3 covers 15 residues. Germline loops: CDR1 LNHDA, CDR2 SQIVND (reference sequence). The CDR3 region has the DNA TGTGCCAGTAGTCCCCTAGCGGGGGGGAAAGGCGAGCAGTACTTC. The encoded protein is CASSPLAGGKGEQYF.

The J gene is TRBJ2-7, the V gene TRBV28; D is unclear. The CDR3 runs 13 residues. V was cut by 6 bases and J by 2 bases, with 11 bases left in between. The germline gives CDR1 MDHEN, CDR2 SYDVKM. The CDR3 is CASRRAEAYEQYF. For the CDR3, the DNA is TGTGCCAGCAGACGGGCCGAAGCCTACGAGCAGTACTTC.

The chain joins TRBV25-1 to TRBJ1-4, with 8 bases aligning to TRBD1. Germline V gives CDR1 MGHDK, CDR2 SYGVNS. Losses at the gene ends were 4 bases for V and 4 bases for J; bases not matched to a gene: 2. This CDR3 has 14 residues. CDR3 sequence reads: CASSATGVNEKLFF. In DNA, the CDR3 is TGTGCCAGCAGTGCGACAGGGGTTAATGAAAAACTGTTTTTT.

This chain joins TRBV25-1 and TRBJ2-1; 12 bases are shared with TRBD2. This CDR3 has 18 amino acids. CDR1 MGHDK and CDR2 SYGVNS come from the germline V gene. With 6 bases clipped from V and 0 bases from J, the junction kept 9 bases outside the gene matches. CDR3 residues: CASRPGLAGTSSYNEQFF. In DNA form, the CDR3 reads TGTGCCAGCAGACCGGGACTAGCGGGTACCAGCTCCTACAATGAGCAGTTCTTC.

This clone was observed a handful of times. For the CDR3, the DNA is TGCAGCGTTGAACGTCGTCTAGATCAGCCCCAGCATTTT. Encoded protein: CSVERRLDQPQHF. This chain uses TRBV29-1 with TRBJ1-5; D is undetermined. V lost 2 bases and J lost 5, with 10 bases in between. The CDR3 is 13 amino acids. Germline CDR1 SQVTM, CDR2 ANQGSEA.

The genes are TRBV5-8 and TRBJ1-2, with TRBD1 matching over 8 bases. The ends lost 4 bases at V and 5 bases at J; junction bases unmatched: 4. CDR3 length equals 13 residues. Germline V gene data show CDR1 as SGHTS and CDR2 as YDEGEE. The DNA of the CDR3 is TGTGCCAGCAGCCAGGGGGCCGGGTATGGCTACACCTTC. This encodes CASSQGAGYGYTF.

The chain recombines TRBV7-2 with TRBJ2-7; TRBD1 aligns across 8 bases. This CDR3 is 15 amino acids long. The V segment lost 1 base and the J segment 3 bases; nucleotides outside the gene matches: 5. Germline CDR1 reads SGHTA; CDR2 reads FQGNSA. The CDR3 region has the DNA TGTGCCAGCAGCTTAGATGGGACAGGATTCTACGAGCAGTACTTC. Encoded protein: CASSLDGTGFYEQYF. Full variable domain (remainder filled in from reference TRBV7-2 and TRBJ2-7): GAGVSQSPSNKVTEKGKDVELRCDPISGHTALYWYRQSLGQGLEFLIYFQGNSAPDKSGLPSDRFSAERTGGSVSTLTIQRTQQEDSAVYLCASSLDGTGFYEQYFGPGTRLTVT.

Written as DNA, the CDR3 is TGCGCCAGCAGCCATCGCGGGGAGGGTAGCGGGCCCAATGCTTTCTTT. Protein: CASSHRGEGSGPNAFF. The rearrangement joins TRBV4-1 to TRBJ1-1; the D is unclear. This CDR3 is built from 16 residues. CDR1 is MGHRA and CDR2 is YSYEKL in the germline V gene. Between the trimmed V and J ends, which lost 3 bases and 11 bases, there was a span of 25 bases.

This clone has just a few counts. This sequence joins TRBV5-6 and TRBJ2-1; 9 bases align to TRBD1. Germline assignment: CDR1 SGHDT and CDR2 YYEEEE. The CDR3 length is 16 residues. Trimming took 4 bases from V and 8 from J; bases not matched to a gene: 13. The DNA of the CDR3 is TGTGCCAGCAGCGTGTCCGGGACAGGGAACCTCCATGAGCAGTTCTTC. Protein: CASSVSGTGNLHEQFF.

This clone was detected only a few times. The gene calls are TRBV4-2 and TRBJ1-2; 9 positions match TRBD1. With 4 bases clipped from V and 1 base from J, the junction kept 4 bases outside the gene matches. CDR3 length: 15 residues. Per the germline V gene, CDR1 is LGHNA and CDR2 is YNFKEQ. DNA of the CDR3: TGTGCCAGCAGCCTGGGGACAGGGTTTAACTATGGCTACACCTTC. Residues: CASSLGTGFNYGYTF.

The CDR3 bases are TGTGCCAGCAGTTTTGATAACAGGGACGGAGGCTACACCTTC. Protein product: CASSFDNRDGGYTF. This rearrangement joins TRBV28 to TRBJ1-2, with a possible D match to TRBD1 (6 bases). The V end was cut by 3 bases, the J end by 8 bases, with 16 bases between. This CDR3 comprises 14 residues. CDR1 and CDR2 (germline): MDHEN, SYDVKM.

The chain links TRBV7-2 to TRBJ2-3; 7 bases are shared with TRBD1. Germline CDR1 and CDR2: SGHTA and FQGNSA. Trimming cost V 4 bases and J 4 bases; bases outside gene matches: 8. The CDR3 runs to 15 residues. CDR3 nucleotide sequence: TGTGCCAGCAGCTCCTTACGACAGGGAGCAGATACGCAGTATTTT. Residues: CASSSLRQGADTQYF.

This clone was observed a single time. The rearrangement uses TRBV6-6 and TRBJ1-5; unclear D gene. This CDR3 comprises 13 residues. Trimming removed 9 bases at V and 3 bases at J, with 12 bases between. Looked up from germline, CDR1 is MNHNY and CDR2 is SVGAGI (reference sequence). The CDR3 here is CASIGIPNQPQHF. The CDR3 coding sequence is TGTGCCAGTATAGGGATCCCCAATCAGCCCCAGCATTTT.

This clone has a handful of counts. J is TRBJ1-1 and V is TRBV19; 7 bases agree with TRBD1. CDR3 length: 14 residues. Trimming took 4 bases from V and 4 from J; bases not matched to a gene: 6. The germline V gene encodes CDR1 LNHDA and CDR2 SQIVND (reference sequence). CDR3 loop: CASSNEGATTEAFF. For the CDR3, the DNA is TGTGCCAGTAGTAATGAGGGGGCGACCACTGAAGCTTTCTTT.

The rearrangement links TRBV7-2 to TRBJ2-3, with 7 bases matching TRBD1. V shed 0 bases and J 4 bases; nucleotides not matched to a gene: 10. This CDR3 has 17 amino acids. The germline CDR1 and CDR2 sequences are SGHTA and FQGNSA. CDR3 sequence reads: CASSLAGNRGVADTQYF. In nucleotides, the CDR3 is TGTGCCAGCAGCTTAGCGGGGAACAGGGGTGTAGCAGATACGCAGTATTTT.